The 18 T cell receptor beta chains below come from one sample, sequenced in a study of cytomegalovirus exposure and HLA in healthy donors. PCR was performed using 60 Vbeta and 13 Jbeta primers. Sequenced by immunoSEQ multiplex PCR; TCRdb stores in-frame clones only, minus some. The data show approximately 150,000 clones, around 75% seen once. Sequencing was performed on PBMCs. These receptor sequences come from a man between 18 and 29 years old in good health and CMV-seropositive.

This clone was recorded a few times. The V gene is TRBV5-1, the J gene TRBJ2-7, with D maybe TRBD2 (5 bases). The CDR3 runs to 18 residues. Per germline, CDR1 SGHRS and CDR2 YFSETQ. The V and J ends lost 4 bases and 0 bases respectively, with 23 bases between them. The CDR3 coding sequence is TGCGCCAGCAGCCCACGTCCCCTGTGGCCGGGGAGCTCCTACGAGCAGTACTTC. Translating gives CASSPRPLWPGSSYEQYF.

This chain joins TRBV11-2 and TRBJ2-7; D unresolved. This CDR3 region has 13 residues. V was trimmed by 1 base and J by 3 bases, leaving 7 bases between them. The germline V gene encodes CDR1 SGHAT and CDR2 FQNNGV. CDR3 in amino acids: CASSLGAGYEQYF. In DNA form, the CDR3 reads TGTGCCAGCAGCTTAGGGGCAGGCTACGAGCAGTACTTC.

This chain joins TRBV15 and TRBJ2-2; a weak D match, TRBD2 (6 bases). CDR3 length: 15 residues. Germline assignment: CDR1 LNHNV and CDR2 YYDKDF (reference sequence). Trimming shortened V by 0 bases and J by 9 bases, and 14 bases separated the two germline ends. CDR3 DNA sequence: TGTGCCACCAGCAGAGATGAAGGGAGGACCAGGGAGCTGTTTTTT. It codes for CATSRDEGRTRELFF.

The chain combines TRBV6-1 with TRBJ1-5; 9 bases align to TRBD1. Germline CDR1 and CDR2: MNHNS and SASEGT. The V and J ends lost 1 base and 5 bases, in that order; junction bases with no gene match: 3. CDR3 length equals 15 residues. This CDR3 reads CASSEGYRGHQPQHF. The CDR3 nucleotides read TGTGCCAGCAGTGAAGGATACAGGGGGCATCAGCCCCAGCATTTT.

The J gene is TRBJ2-1, the V gene TRBV10-1; D might be TRBD2 (5 bases). Germline V gene lookup returns CDR1 WNHNN and CDR2 SYGVQD (reference sequence). The CDR3 consists of 15 residues. V was clipped by 3 bases and J by 3 bases, with 12 bases between them. The CDR3 sequence is CASSEDLASYNEQFF. The CDR3, as DNA: TGCGCCAGCAGTGAAGACCTAGCAAGCTACAATGAGCAGTTCTTC.

V gene TRBV27 combines with J gene TRBJ1-1; unclear D gene. This CDR3 contains 13 residues. Germline V gene lookup returns CDR1 MNHEY and CDR2 SMNVEV (reference sequence). V lost 4 bases, J lost 1 base, and 7 bases lay in between. The CDR3 loop reads CASSSTRNTEAFF. In DNA form, the CDR3 reads TGTGCCAGCAGTTCCACAAGGAACACTGAAGCTTTCTTT.

This clone occurred a few times. The V and J genes are TRBV30 and TRBJ2-1, with 9 nucleotides matching TRBD2. The CDR3 consists of 13 residues. The ends lost 5 bases at V and 3 bases at J; junction bases unmatched: 2. Germline CDR1 reads GTSNPN; CDR2 reads SVGIG (reference sequence). CDR3 residues: CAWSTSGYNEQFF. For the CDR3, the DNA is TGTGCCTGGTCGACTAGCGGCTACAATGAGCAGTTCTTC.

The CDR3 reads CASSGRLPSEQYF. The CDR3 bases are TGTGCCAGTAGCGGGAGGCTACCCTCCGAGCAGTACTTC. The chain couples TRBV19 to TRBJ2-5; the match to TRBD2 covers 7 bases. The J call is uncertain, as TRBJ2-7 better fits the DNA end. Germline loops: CDR1 LNHDA, CDR2 SQIVND (reference sequence). CDR3 length: 13 amino acids.

V and J are TRBV5-1 and TRBJ2-7, with 8 bases that match TRBD2. V trimming: 0 bases; J trimming: 7 bases; junction bases outside the gene matches: 9. Germline V gene sequence: CDR1 SGHRS, CDR2 YFSETQ. This CDR3 contains 15 residues. DNA for the CDR3: TGCGCCAGCAGCTTGGCGGCGGGAGGATCGGGGGAGCAGTACTTC. It yields the protein CASSLAAGGSGEQYF.

This clone has a single count. The V gene is TRBV2, the J gene TRBJ1-5; D unclear. Germline V CDR1 and CDR2: SNHLY, FYNNEI. The CDR3 covers 13 residues. The V gene lost 6 bases and the J gene lost 4 bases, with 10 bases spanning the gap. This CDR3 reads CASSGERNQPQHF. The CDR3 DNA is TGTGCCAGCAGCGGGGAACGGAATCAGCCCCAGCATTTT.

This rearrangement joins TRBV21-1 to TRBJ2-1; the table's D gene call, TRBD2, was not cross checked with the DNA. TRBV21-1 is classified as a pseudogene. The CDR3 extends over 15 amino acids. CDR3 residues: CASIKNASGYNEQFF. The CDR3 DNA follows: TGTGCCAGCATCAAAAATGCTAGCGGATACAATGAGCAGTTCTTC.

The V and J genes are TRBV19 and TRBJ1-1; D unresolved. The CDR3 length is 13 residues. The germline V and J ends were trimmed by 1 base and 7 bases, with 10 bases remaining between them. CDR1 is LNHDA and CDR2 is SQIVND in the germline V gene (reference sequence). The CDR3 region has the DNA TGTGCCAGTAGTATAGGACTGGCGCGTGAAGCTTTCTTT. Translation: CASSIGLAREAFF. The full variable domain, with the rest looked up from reference TRBV19 and TRBJ1-1, is DGGITQSPKYLFRKEGQNVTLSCEQNLNHDAMYWYRQDPGQGLRLIYYSQIVNDFQKGDIAEGYSVSREKKESFPLTVTSAQKNPTAFYLCASSIGLAREAFFGQGTRLTVV.

There are a few counts of this clone. The rearrangement links TRBV19 to TRBJ1-3, with D possibly TRBD1 on 5 matching bases. This CDR3 has 13 amino acids. V lost 2 bases and J 4 bases, leaving 6 bases between the germline ends. In germline, CDR1 is LNHDA, CDR2 SQIVND (reference sequence). The CDR3 sequence is CASSITGGNTIYF. CDR3 DNA sequence: TGTGCCAGTAGTATAACAGGAGGAAACACCATATATTTT.

V usage is TRBV29-1 and J usage is TRBJ1-4; TRBD1 is a possible D gene (6 bases). Trimming pared 7 bases from V and 8 bases from J, leaving 14 bases between. This CDR3 comprises 12 residues. Germline-derived CDR1 and CDR2 are SQVTM and ANQGSEA. Written as DNA, the CDR3 is TGCAGCGCCGCGAAGGGGGACGAAAAACTGTTTTTT. The encoded protein is CSAAKGDEKLFF.

The CDR3 loop reads CASSGASGRAGANVLTF. DNA of the CDR3: TGTGCCAGCAGTGGGGCTAGCGGGAGGGCTGGGGCCAACGTCCTGACTTTC. The chain employs TRBV28 and TRBJ2-6; the match to TRBD2 covers 12 bases. J was trimmed by 2 bases and V by 5 bases; bases with no gene match: 4. The CDR3 extends over 17 amino acids. Germline V gives CDR1 MDHEN, CDR2 SYDVKM. The full variable domain, rest sourced from reference TRBV28 and TRBJ2-6, is DVKVTQSSRYLVKRTGEKVFLECVQDMDHENMFWYRQDPGLGLRLIYFSYDVKMKEKGDIPEGYSVSREKKERFSLILESASTNQTSMYLCASSGASGRAGANVLTFGAGSRLTVL.

V gene TRBV5-1 combines with J gene TRBJ1-2; D is uncertain. CDR3 length equals 14 residues. CDR1 and CDR2 (germline): SGHRS, YFSETQ. V lost 4 bases and J lost 6, with 16 bases in between. CDR3 loop: CASSPLRGANGYTF. The CDR3 DNA is TGCGCCAGCAGCCCCCTACGAGGCGCAAATGGCTACACCTTC. Drawing the rest from reference TRBV5-1 and TRBJ1-2, the complete variable domain is KAGVTQTPRYLIKTRGQQVTLSCSPISGHRSVSWYQQTPGQGLQFLFEYFSETQRNKGNFPGRFSGRQFSNSRSEMNVSTLELGDSALYLCASSPLRGANGYTFGSGTRLTVV.

The V call is TRBV5-1, the J call TRBJ2-7, with 9 bases matching TRBD2. Losses at the gene ends were 5 bases for V and 7 bases for J; bases not matched to a gene: 13. The CDR3 totals 15 residues. The V gene's germline CDR1 is SGHRS and CDR2 YFSETQ. The CDR3 sequence is CASRWNSGSAEEQYF. For the CDR3, the DNA is TGCGCCAGCAGATGGAATAGCGGGAGTGCGGAAGAGCAGTACTTC.

This clone was recorded once. This sequence joins TRBV10-3 and TRBJ1-1, with 7 bases lining up with TRBD1. Unmatched junction bases numbered 8, after V lost 6 bases and J lost 4 bases. The CDR3 is 14 residues long. Germline V lookup: CDR1 ENHRY, CDR2 SYGVKD. The CDR3 loop reads CAIRIQGTVTEAFF. In DNA, the CDR3 is TGTGCCATCAGGATACAGGGGACGGTCACTGAAGCTTTCTTT.